The 22 T cell receptor beta chains below come from one sample, sequenced in a study of Ad26.COV2.S vaccination and SARS-CoV-2 variants. The sample's treatment: some 20 received Ad26.COV2.S at low or high dose, single or two shots; five or six received placebo; per-sample allocation not given. Vaccine and placebo recipients were sampled on day 63 after the first injection. The protocol was immunoSEQ multiplex PCR, while the TCRdb copy is restricted to in-frame clones and leaves out a portion. The data hold about 420,000 clones, with roughly 88% observed a single time. The material was peripheral blood, obtained in a trial of Ad26.COV2.S vaccine versus placebo. The receptors stem from a person aged 18-60 years who received the Ad26.COV2.S COVID-19 vaccine or a placebo.

The chain carries TRBV3-1 (or the pseudogene TRBV3-2) and TRBJ2-5, with 8 bases identical to TRBD2. In germline, CDR1 is LGHDT, CDR2 YNNKEL (reference sequence). V lost 6 bases to trimming and J lost 2 bases; unmatched junction nucleotides: 11. The CDR3 is 16 residues long. The CDR3 DNA follows: TGTGCCAGCAGGAAACCCTCGGGGGGGAGGCAAGAGACCCAGTACTTC. Its translation: CASRKPSGGRQETQYF.

This chain joins TRBV10-3 and TRBJ2-1; 12 nucleotides line up with TRBD2. CDR1 is ENHRY and CDR2 is SYGVKD in the germline V gene. The J segment lost 8 bases and the V segment lost 6 bases, leaving 5 bases of the junction unmatched. CDR3 length: 14 residues. Here the CDR3 reads CAIRRTSGVDEQFF. Here the CDR3 DNA reads TGTGCCATCAGAAGGACTAGCGGGGTAGATGAGCAGTTCTTC.

Notes on this clone: This may come from a read error, since a much larger clone is one base off. The chain joins TRBV6-5 to TRBJ2-2; 7 positions match TRBD1. This CDR3 region has 15 residues. V lost 2 bases to trimming and J lost 0 bases; unmatched junction nucleotides: 0. Germline V gene sequence: CDR1 MNHEY, CDR2 SVGAGI. In DNA form, the CDR3 reads TGTGCCAGCAGTTACGGGACAGCGAACACCGGGGAGCTGTTTTTT. This sequence encodes CASSYGTANTGELFF.

This chain uses TRBV18 with TRBJ1-1; perhaps TRBD1 as D (6 bases). Trimming took 2 bases from V and 2 from J, leaving 12 bases between them. The germline V gene has CDR1 KGHSH and CDR2 LQKENI. This CDR3 has 15 residues. The CDR3 DNA reads as TGTGCCAGCTCACCAGTGGGGGGGGCTAACACTGAAGCTTTCTTT. Residues: CASSPVGGANTEAFF.

This chain's CDR3 is CASSLGSGEAYGYTF. The CDR3 region has the DNA TGCGCCAGCAGCTTGGGTTCAGGAGAAGCCTATGGCTACACCTTC. This chain joins TRBV5-1 and TRBJ1-2; unclear D gene. The CDR3 contains 15 residues. V was cut by 0 bases and J by 4 bases, with 13 bases left in between. The germline CDR1 and CDR2 sequences are SGHRS and YFSETQ.

CDR3 in DNA: TGTGCCAGCAGCCCAGGGAGGGGGGTTGGTGAAAAACTGTTTTTT. The encoded protein is CASSPGRGVGEKLFF. The V gene is TRBV7-3, the J gene TRBJ1-4; perhaps TRBD1 as D (6 bases). Germline V gene lookup returns CDR1 SGHTA and CDR2 FQGTGA. With 5 bases removed from V and 7 bases from J, the gap between germline ends came to 17 bases. This CDR3 contains 15 residues.

V is TRBV4-3 and J is TRBJ2-5, with D perhaps assigned TRBD1 or TRBD2 (5 bases each). V was cut by 2 bases and J by 3 bases, with 13 bases left in between. This CDR3 has 15 residues. CDR1 LGHNA and CDR2 YSLEER come from the germline V gene. CDR3 sequence (DNA): TGCGCCAGCAGCCAAAGGGACGCCGGAAAAGAGACCCAGTACTTC. Protein: CASSQRDAGKETQYF.

The chain carries TRBV11-2 and TRBJ2-3; 10 nucleotides match TRBD1. J gave up 4 bases and V 4 bases, and 5 bases lay outside the gene matches. The CDR3 spans 15 residues. In germline, CDR1 is SGHAT, CDR2 FQNNGV. CDR3 loop: CASSSGTGAADTQYF. CDR3 sequence (DNA): TGTGCCAGCAGCTCCGGGACAGGGGCCGCAGATACGCAGTATTTT.

This rearrangement joins TRBV18 to TRBJ1-3; 7 positions agree with TRBD1. This CDR3 comprises 15 residues. Germline values: CDR1 KGHSH, CDR2 LQKENI. With 2 bases clipped from V and 4 bases from J, the junction kept 5 bases outside the gene matches. The CDR3 region has the DNA TGTGCCAGCTCACCAGAGACAGGGATCGGAAACACCATATATTTT. Translation: CASSPETGIGNTIYF.

This clone showed up just once. The genes are TRBV27 and TRBJ2-7; 8 bases align to TRBD1. The germline gives CDR1 MNHEY, CDR2 SMNVEV (reference sequence). J gave up 1 base and V 4 bases, and 3 bases lay outside the gene matches. This CDR3 has 14 residues. The DNA for the CDR3 is TGTGCCAGCAGTTGGACAGGGAATTCCTACGAGCAGTACTTC. Amino acid sequence: CASSWTGNSYEQYF.

The chain uses TRBV6-4 and TRBJ2-2, with 8 bases that match TRBD1. Trimming took 4 bases from V and 6 from J; bases not matched to a gene: 1. Germline values: CDR1 MRHNA, CDR2 SNTAGT. The CDR3 length is 13 residues. CDR3 DNA: TGTGCCAGCAGTGCGGACAGGGCCGGGGAGCTGTTTTTT. Residues: CASSADRAGELFF.

The CDR3 DNA is TGTGCCACCAGTGACCCGAGGGGAACTCACTACAATGAGCAGTTCTTC. Protein product: CATSDPRGTHYNEQFF. The V call is TRBV24-1, the J call TRBJ2-1; D might be TRBD1 or TRBD2, each matching 5 bases. The CDR3 is 16 residues long. Germline V gives CDR1 KGHDR, CDR2 SFDVKD. The germline V and J ends were trimmed by 4 bases and 3 bases, with 15 bases remaining between them.

The CDR3, as DNA: TGTGCCAGTAGTATGGACAGAGAGCAGTACTTC. Translated: CASSMDREQYF. This chain links TRBV19 with TRBJ2-7; a possible D gene is TRBD1 (6 bases). Trimming left V 3 bases short and J 7 bases short, with 7 bases between. There are 11 residues in the CDR3. Germline-derived CDR1 and CDR2 are LNHDA and SQIVND (reference sequence).

The chain links TRBV24-1 to TRBJ2-1, with 12 bases fitting TRBD1. Germline CDR1 is KGHDR and CDR2 is SFDVKD. J was trimmed by 7 bases and V by 6 bases; bases with no gene match: 9. The CDR3 has 16 residues. DNA for the CDR3: TGTGCCACCAGTCATTGGGGACAGGGGGCTACTAATGAGCAGTTCTTC. Its translation is CATSHWGQGATNEQFF.

This chain uses TRBV6-1 with TRBJ2-1, with D maybe TRBD1 (6 bases). The CDR3 covers 15 residues. V was pared by 0 bases and J by 5 bases, with 11 bases between. CDR1 MNHNS and CDR2 SASEGT come from the germline V gene. CDR3 coding DNA: TGTGCCAGCAGTGAAGCGACAGGAGTTAACAATGAGCAGTTCTTC. Translation gives CASSEATGVNNEQFF.

This chain connects TRBV28 to TRBJ2-3; unclear D gene. Between the trimmed V and J ends, which lost 1 base and 4 bases, there was a span of 15 bases. Per the germline V gene, CDR1 is MDHEN and CDR2 is SYDVKM. The CDR3 extends over 16 amino acids. CDR3 in DNA: TGTGCCAGCAGTTTATATCGGGCCCTCGGGTCAGATACGCAGTATTTT. Amino acid sequence: CASSLYRALGSDTQYF.

This clone appeared a few times. The chain recombines TRBV3-1 (or the pseudogene TRBV3-2) with TRBJ1-5, with D perhaps TRBD1 (6 bases). The length of the CDR3 is 16 residues. V lost 1 base and J lost 2, with 12 bases in between. From germline, CDR1 is LGHDT and CDR2 YNNKEL (reference sequence). Here the CDR3 DNA reads TGTGCCAGCAGCCAAGGGGGGCCCTTCGGCAATCAGCCCCAGCATTTT. Its translation: CASSQGGPFGNQPQHF.

V usage is TRBV7-9 and J usage is TRBJ2-5, with TRBD2 as a possible D gene (6 bases). Trimming cost V 8 bases and J 5 bases, with 21 bases left between them. The CDR3 runs to 15 residues. Germline V gene sequence: CDR1 SEHNR, CDR2 FQNEAQ (reference sequence). This CDR3 reads CASPGGAPGLETQYF. Here the CDR3 DNA reads TGTGCCAGCCCAGGAGGGGCCCCCGGTCTGGAGACCCAGTACTTC.

The chain couples TRBV6-6 to TRBJ1-2; no reliable D call. Germline CDR1 is MNHNY and CDR2 is SVGAGI (reference sequence). This CDR3 is built from 13 residues. Trimming removed 10 bases from V and 2 bases from J, with 14 bases in between. DNA of the CDR3: TGTGCCACCCCCGGCACGGGGAACTATGGCTACACCTTC. The encoded protein is CATPGTGNYGYTF.

This sequence joins TRBV6-5 and TRBJ1-1; D gene unclear. The CDR3 length is 14 residues. V gave up 7 bases and J gave up 1 base, with 13 bases separating them. Germline V gene sequence: CDR1 MNHEY, CDR2 SVGAGI. The CDR3 sequence: CASITTTRNTEAFF. The CDR3 DNA reads TGTGCCAGCATTACTACTACTAGGAACACTGAAGCTTTCTTT.

This clone was seen only a few times. The CDR3 loop is CASSQEFRSLGAYEQYF. The CDR3 DNA follows: TGCGCCAGCAGCCAAGAGTTTCGGTCTCTGGGGGCCTACGAGCAGTACTTC. The chain employs TRBV4-3 and TRBJ2-7; possibly TRBD1 or TRBD2 for D (5 bases each). V was pared by 0 bases and J by 2 bases, with 17 bases between. CDR1 and CDR2 from the germline V gene are LGHNA and YSLEER. The length of the CDR3 is 17 residues.

This chain connects TRBV29-1 to TRBJ2-5; D gene unclear. Germline-derived CDR1 and CDR2 are SQVTM and ANQGSEA. There are 13 residues in the CDR3. V lost 3 bases and J lost 4, with 12 bases in between. CDR3: CSVEEQPLETQYF. CDR3 bases: TGCAGCGTTGAGGAACAGCCCCTAGAGACCCAGTACTTC.